The rows below give T cell receptor beta chains drawn from one sample of a study of cytomegalovirus exposure and HLA in healthy donors. The table came from immunoSEQ multiplex PCR; TCRdb's copy has only in-frame clones and leaves some out. The sample shows 150,000 to 200,000 clones, around 76% of them seen only once. Sequencing was done on a sample of PBMCs. The source of these receptors is a man between 40 and 49 years old in good health and CMV-seropositive. The CDR3 runs from the conserved cysteine through the conserved F or W. D genes are given only for firm matches. Clone size, where shown, is once, few, many, or a class for clones that have expanded.

J: TRBJ2-1; size: few; D: TRBD2; V: TRBV30; DNA: TGTGCCGGCCGTCGGGGCGGGGGAGTGAATGAGCAGTTCTTC; CDR3: CAGRRGGGVNEQFF
J: TRBJ2-1; size: few; D: TRBD2; V: TRBV7-6; DNA: TGTGCCAGCAGCCCGTTAGCGGGGGGCGATTCCTACAATGAGCAGTTCTTC; CDR3: CASSPLAGGDSYNEQFF
J: TRBJ1-6; size: .; D: TRBD1; V: TRBV5-6; DNA: TGTGCCAGCAGTCCCGACAGGGCCACTTATTCACCCCTCCACTTT; CDR3: CASSPDRATYSPLHF
J: TRBJ2-6; size: .; D: TRBD2; V: TRBV7-3; DNA: TGTGCCAGCAGCCCGGGGGGGGTATCCAGGGCCCGAGTTTTGGGGGCCAACGTCCTGACTTTC; CDR3: CASSPGGVSRARVLGANVLTF
J: TRBJ2-7; size: .; D: .; V: TRBV10-3; DNA: TGTGCCATCAGTGATCAACAGAACTACGAGCAGTACTTC; CDR3: CAISDQQNYEQYF
J: TRBJ2-7; size: .; D: TRBD1; V: TRBV19; DNA: TGTGCCAGTAGTCTTACCGGGACAGGGGGTATCGAGCAGTACTTC; CDR3: CASSLTGTGGIEQYF
J: TRBJ2-1; size: .; D: TRBD2; V: TRBV6-1; DNA: TGTGCCAGCAGGACTAGCGGGGGTTTCTACAATGAGCAGTTCTTC; CDR3: CASRTSGGFYNEQFF
J: TRBJ2-7; size: .; D: TRBD2; V: TRBV7-9; DNA: TGTGCCAGCAGCTTCGGGACTACTTCCTACGAGCAGTACTTC; CDR3: CASSFGTTSYEQYF
J: TRBJ2-3; size: .; D: .; V: TRBV19; DNA: TGTGCCAGTAGTAGCAGCGGCGCAGATACGCAGTATTTT; CDR3: CASSSSGADTQYF
J: TRBJ1-4; size: .; D: TRBD1; V: TRBV5-6; DNA: TGTGCCAGCAGCTACCACGGGACAGGGAAGGAAAAACTGTTTTTT; CDR3: CASSYHGTGKEKLFF
J: TRBJ1-2; size: few; D: TRBD1; V: TRBV7-9; DNA: TGTGCCAGCAGCGCGACAGGGAGAAACTATGGCTACACCTTC; CDR3: CASSATGRNYGYTF
J: TRBJ2-3; size: .; D: TRBD1; V: TRBV5-1; DNA: TGCGCCAGCAGCCCAGGACAGGGGCTGGATACGCAGTATTTT; CDR3: CASSPGQGLDTQYF
J: TRBJ2-6; size: .; D: .; V: TRBV18; DNA: TGTGCCAGCTCCCCGAGGGCCTCTGGGGCCAACGTCCTGACTTTC; CDR3: CASSPRASGANVLTF
J: TRBJ1-2; size: .; D: .; V: TRBV29-1; DNA: TGCAGCGTTGAACCAGGGTACGGCTATGGCTACACCTTC; CDR3: CSVEPGYGYGYTF
J: TRBJ1-3; size: .; D: .; V: TRBV5-4; DNA: TGTGCCAGCAGCCCCGGGGGGCCAGGGCTCTCTGGAAACACCATATATTTT; CDR3: CASSPGGPGLSGNTIYF
J: TRBJ2-5; size: once; D: TRBD1; V: TRBV5-4; DNA: TGTGCCAGCAGCTGGAACAGGGGGCGGGAGACCCAGTACTTC; CDR3: CASSWNRGRETQYF
J: TRBJ2-2; size: .; D: .; V: TRBV6-5; DNA: TGTGCCGGGGGGAAAGAGACGAACACCGGGGAGCTGTTTTTT; CDR3: CAGGKETNTGELFF
J: TRBJ2-5; size: few; D: .; V: TRBV4-3; DNA: TGCGCCAGCAGCCAAGTAGATGGTGAGACCCAGTACTTC; CDR3: CASSQVDGETQYF
J: TRBJ2-1; size: once; D: .; V: TRBV19; DNA: TGTGCCAGTAGCCAGGGCCGTGTCTCCTACAATGAGCAGTTCTTC; CDR3: CASSQGRVSYNEQFF
J: TRBJ2-1; size: .; D: TRBD2; V: TRBV5-1; DNA: TGCGCCAGCAGCTCTACCCCGGGACTAGCGACCAACAATGAGCAGTTCTTC; CDR3: CASSSTPGLATNNEQFF
J: TRBJ1-2; size: few; D: TRBD1; V: TRBV6-5; DNA: TGTGCCAGCAGTCAACAGGGGGGAACAGGCGGCTACACCTTC; CDR3: CASSQQGGTGGYTF
J: TRBJ2-5; size: .; D: .; V: TRBV9; DNA: TGTGCCAGCAGCGAGGGGCAGTCACAAGAGACCCAGTACTTC; CDR3: CASSEGQSQETQYF
J: TRBJ1-2; size: .; D: .; V: TRBV7-9; DNA: TGTGCCAGCAGCCCCGGGGAGGGGTACTATGGCTACACCTTC; CDR3: CASSPGEGYYGYTF
J: TRBJ1-5; size: many; D: .; V: TRBV6-1; DNA: TGTGCCAGCAGTGAAGCTGGCAGAAATCAGCCCCAGCATTTT; CDR3: CASSEAGRNQPQHF
J: TRBJ1-1; size: .; D: .; V: TRBV27; DNA: TGTGCCAGCAGTCACCCGTTGGGGGCGAAAGCTTTCTTT; CDR3: CASSHPLGAKAFF
J: TRBJ1-6; size: .; D: TRBD1; V: TRBV18; DNA: TGTGCCAGCTCACCCCGACAGGGGGGCAATTCACCCCTCCACTTT; CDR3: CASSPRQGGNSPLHF